A selection of T cell receptor beta chains follows, all from one sample in a study of CXCR3-negative and CXCR3-positive naive CD8 T cells. No DNA is given; TCRdb re-called the 5' RACE reads and lists each CDR3 protein once. Recorded for this sample: roughly 61,000 distinct CDR3 sequences. The sample was naive CXCR3+ CD8+ T cells from blood. The receptors come from a human donor in good health. Some clones in this sample may be carry-over from other donors' samples. Both conserved end residues are part of each CDR3.

J gene,V gene,CDR3 protein
TRBJ2-1,TRBV20-1,CSARAVERGEYNEQFF
TRBJ2-1,TRBV7-6,CASSPTGGDEQFF
TRBJ1-1,TRBV28,CASSLGRQMNTEAFF
TRBJ2-1,TRBV6-2/TRBV6-3,CASSLGGVGNEQFF
TRBJ1-1,TRBV2,CASRQGYTEAFF
TRBJ2-6,TRBV15,CATSRESDSGANVLTF
TRBJ2-7,TRBV12-3/TRBV12-4,CASSFLGDLYEQYF
TRBJ2-7,TRBV12-3/TRBV12-4,CASSPLGQEQYF
TRBJ2-3,TRBV21-1,CASSICGQGADTQYF
TRBJ1-1,TRBV6-1,CASTGVGESGTEAFF
TRBJ2-1,TRBV20-1,CSARDLPLAGADEQFF
TRBJ1-1,TRBV29-1,CSVPRTGLMGTEAFF
TRBJ2-1,TRBV24-1,CATSDLDSPNEQFF
TRBJ1-5,TRBV4-1,CASSPDRARPNQPQHF
TRBJ1-2,TRBV7-2,CASSSRDRWDYGYTF
TRBJ2-7,TRBV20-1,CSATAASGGYYEQYF
TRBJ1-4,TRBV7-9,CASRLDRDSNEKLFF
TRBJ1-5,TRBV10-3,CAISPPGFGQPQHF
TRBJ1-1,TRBV20-1,CSARYDREAFF